A selection of T cell receptor beta chains follows, all from one sample in a study of CD8 T cells in ankylosing spondylitis. One entry per CDR3 protein results from TCRdb running MiXCR on the 5' RACE reads. The sample holds 290,000 or so distinct CDR3 sequences, 20% to 25% seen once. The sequenced sample was blood, either unsorted or a sorted T cell fraction (not recorded which). These receptors were taken from a female donor with ankylosing spondylitis or in good health (not recorded which). The CDR3 runs from the conserved cysteine through the conserved F or W. D genes are given only for firm matches. Size tells how often a clone was seen (once, few, many) or the class of an expanded clone, and some rows leave it out.

CDR3 DNA: TGTGCCAGCAGCGGTACTACAGGGGAGGGCATTCAGTACTTC
CDR3 protein: CASSGTTGEGIQYF
J gene: TRBJ2-4
V gene: TRBV5-6
D gene: .
clone size: .

CDR3 DNA: TGTGCCAGCACCCGGGACGCTCCCTACGAGCAGTACTTC
CDR3 protein: CASTRDAPYEQYF
J gene: TRBJ2-7
V gene: TRBV12-3/TRBV12-4
D gene: .
clone size: .

CDR3 DNA: TGCAGTGCAAGACCGGACTCTACCTACAATGAGCAGTTCTTC
CDR3 protein: CSARPDSTYNEQFF
J gene: TRBJ2-1
V gene: TRBV20-1
D gene: .
clone size: .

CDR3 DNA: TGCAGCGTTGACGGCAGGGGTGGAGATACGCAGTATTTT
CDR3 protein: CSVDGRGGDTQYF
J gene: TRBJ2-3
V gene: TRBV29-1
D gene: .
clone size: .

CDR3 DNA: TGTGCCAGCAGCCATACGGGACAGGGAACCTACAATGAGCAGTTCTTC
CDR3 protein: CASSHTGQGTYNEQFF
J gene: TRBJ2-1
V gene: TRBV6-5
D gene: TRBD1
clone size: few

CDR3 DNA: TGTGCCAGCAGGCGTTCCGGGACCGACACAGATACGCAGTATTTT
CDR3 protein: CASRRSGTDTDTQYF
J gene: TRBJ2-3
V gene: TRBV7-8
D gene: .
clone size: .

CDR3 DNA: TGTGCCAGCAAGATAGCGGGAAGCTCCTACGAGCAGTACTTC
CDR3 protein: CASKIAGSSYEQYF
J gene: TRBJ2-7
V gene: TRBV27
D gene: TRBD2
clone size: many

CDR3 DNA: TGTGCCAGCAGCTCCGGTCCCGGGGCTGAGCAGTTCTTC
CDR3 protein: CASSSGPGAEQFF
J gene: TRBJ2-1
V gene: TRBV5-8
D gene: .
clone size: .

CDR3 DNA: TGCAGTGCTCCTGGGGCCCTAGGATCAGAGACCCAGTACTTC
CDR3 protein: CSAPGALGSETQYF
J gene: TRBJ2-5
V gene: TRBV20-1
D gene: .
clone size: .

CDR3 DNA: TGTGCCAGCTCACCTGAACCCGACGGAAACTATGGCTACACCTTC
CDR3 protein: CASSPEPDGNYGYTF
J gene: TRBJ1-2
V gene: TRBV18
D gene: .
clone size: few

CDR3 DNA: TGTGCCAGCAGCTTACCCCCCGGGGAGCTGTTTTTT
CDR3 protein: CASSLPPGELFF
J gene: TRBJ2-2
V gene: TRBV7-8
D gene: .
clone size: few

CDR3 DNA: TGTGCCAGCAGTCCCCGGCACGGGGGGCCTAATGAGCAGTTCTTC
CDR3 protein: CASSPRHGGPNEQFF
J gene: TRBJ2-1
V gene: TRBV12-3/TRBV12-4
D gene: .
clone size: .

CDR3 DNA: TGCAGTGCAACGACTAGCGGGACCCCGAGCTCCTACAATGAGCAGTTCTTC
CDR3 protein: CSATTSGTPSSYNEQFF
J gene: TRBJ2-1
V gene: TRBV20-1
D gene: TRBD2
clone size: many

CDR3 DNA: TGCAGCGTCACACAGGGAAGGGGTTCACCCCTCCACTTT
CDR3 protein: CSVTQGRGSPLHF
J gene: TRBJ1-6
V gene: TRBV29-1
D gene: .
clone size: .

CDR3 DNA: TGTGCCACCAGCAGAGTTAGTACTTACAATGAGCAGTTCTTC
CDR3 protein: CATSRVSTYNEQFF
J gene: TRBJ2-1
V gene: TRBV15
D gene: .
clone size: many

CDR3 DNA: TGTGCCAGCAGCTCCGTCAACAATGAGCAGTTCTTC
CDR3 protein: CASSSVNNEQFF
J gene: TRBJ2-1
V gene: TRBV7-8
D gene: .
clone size: few

CDR3 DNA: TGTGCCAGCAGCTTAGTGGCGACTAGCGGATACAATGAGCAGTTCTTC
CDR3 protein: CASSLVATSGYNEQFF
J gene: TRBJ2-1
V gene: TRBV11-2
D gene: TRBD2
clone size: many

CDR3 DNA: TGTGCCAGCAGCCTGGGACTAGCGGGAGTCGGGGAGCTGTTTTTT
CDR3 protein: CASSLGLAGVGELFF
J gene: TRBJ2-2
V gene: TRBV11-3
D gene: TRBD2
clone size: .

CDR3 DNA: TGTGCCAGCAGTTTTGGTACAAACAATGAGCAGTTCTTC
CDR3 protein: CASSFGTNNEQFF
J gene: TRBJ2-1
V gene: TRBV12-3/TRBV12-4
D gene: .
clone size: .

CDR3 DNA: TGCGCCAGCAGCCACGGACAGGGAAGTGGCTACACCTTC
CDR3 protein: CASSHGQGSGYTF
J gene: TRBJ1-2
V gene: TRBV5-1
D gene: TRBD1
clone size: few

CDR3 DNA: TGTGCCAGCAGTTTACGAGGGGCAGGGGGCGATGGTCAGCCCCAGCATTTT
CDR3 protein: CASSLRGAGGDGQPQHF
J gene: TRBJ1-5
V gene: TRBV12-3/TRBV12-4
D gene: TRBD1
clone size: many

CDR3 DNA: TGTGCCACCAGCAGGGACAGGGGGTCGTTGTGGGAGCAGTTCTTC
CDR3 protein: CATSRDRGSLWEQFF
J gene: TRBJ2-1
V gene: TRBV15
D gene: TRBD1
clone size: .

CDR3 DNA: TGTGCCAGCAGCTTAGTCTCTAGCGGGCAAGAGACCCAGTACTTC
CDR3 protein: CASSLVSSGQETQYF
J gene: TRBJ2-5
V gene: TRBV7-2
D gene: TRBD2
clone size: .

CDR3 DNA: TGCGCCAGCAGCCAGGAGACTAGCGGGATCTACGAGCAGTACTTC
CDR3 protein: CASSQETSGIYEQYF
J gene: TRBJ2-7
V gene: TRBV4-3
D gene: TRBD2
clone size: many

CDR3 DNA: TGTGCCAGCAGCTTAGCTCCTAACCGCGAGCAGTACTTC
CDR3 protein: CASSLAPNREQYF
J gene: TRBJ2-7
V gene: TRBV7-6
D gene: .
clone size: .

CDR3 DNA: TGTGCCAGCAGTTTCTACCAGGAGCCCACAGATACGCAGTATTTT
CDR3 protein: CASSFYQEPTDTQYF
J gene: TRBJ2-3
V gene: TRBV27
D gene: .
clone size: .

CDR3 DNA: TGTGCCAGCAGCCCGGGACAGATACGTGATCAGCCCCAGCATTTT
CDR3 protein: CASSPGQIRDQPQHF
J gene: TRBJ1-5
V gene: TRBV6-2/TRBV6-3
D gene: TRBD1
clone size: .

CDR3 DNA: TGTGCCAGCAGCAGCTTAGAGGCCGTCTATGGCTACACCTTC
CDR3 protein: CASSSLEAVYGYTF
J gene: TRBJ1-2
V gene: TRBV7-9
D gene: .
clone size: .

CDR3 DNA: TGTGCCAGCAGCTTAGATGTGGCGGGAGAAGGGATGGATGAGCAGTTCTTC
CDR3 protein: CASSLDVAGEGMDEQFF
J gene: TRBJ2-1
V gene: TRBV7-9
D gene: TRBD2
clone size: .

CDR3 DNA: TGTGCCAGCAGTGATGAAACTTTGAGAGGGGGCCAGTACTTC
CDR3 protein: CASSDETLRGGQYF
J gene: TRBJ2-5
V gene: TRBV2
D gene: .
clone size: few

CDR3 DNA: TGTGCCTGGGCAAGGGGCGGAGGGCCGAGGGAGCAGTACTTC
CDR3 protein: CAWARGGGPREQYF
J gene: TRBJ2-7
V gene: TRBV30
D gene: .
clone size: .

CDR3 DNA: TGTGCCAGCAGCCTAGGACAATTCGAGCAGTACTTC
CDR3 protein: CASSLGQFEQYF
J gene: TRBJ2-7
V gene: TRBV6-2/TRBV6-3
D gene: .
clone size: few